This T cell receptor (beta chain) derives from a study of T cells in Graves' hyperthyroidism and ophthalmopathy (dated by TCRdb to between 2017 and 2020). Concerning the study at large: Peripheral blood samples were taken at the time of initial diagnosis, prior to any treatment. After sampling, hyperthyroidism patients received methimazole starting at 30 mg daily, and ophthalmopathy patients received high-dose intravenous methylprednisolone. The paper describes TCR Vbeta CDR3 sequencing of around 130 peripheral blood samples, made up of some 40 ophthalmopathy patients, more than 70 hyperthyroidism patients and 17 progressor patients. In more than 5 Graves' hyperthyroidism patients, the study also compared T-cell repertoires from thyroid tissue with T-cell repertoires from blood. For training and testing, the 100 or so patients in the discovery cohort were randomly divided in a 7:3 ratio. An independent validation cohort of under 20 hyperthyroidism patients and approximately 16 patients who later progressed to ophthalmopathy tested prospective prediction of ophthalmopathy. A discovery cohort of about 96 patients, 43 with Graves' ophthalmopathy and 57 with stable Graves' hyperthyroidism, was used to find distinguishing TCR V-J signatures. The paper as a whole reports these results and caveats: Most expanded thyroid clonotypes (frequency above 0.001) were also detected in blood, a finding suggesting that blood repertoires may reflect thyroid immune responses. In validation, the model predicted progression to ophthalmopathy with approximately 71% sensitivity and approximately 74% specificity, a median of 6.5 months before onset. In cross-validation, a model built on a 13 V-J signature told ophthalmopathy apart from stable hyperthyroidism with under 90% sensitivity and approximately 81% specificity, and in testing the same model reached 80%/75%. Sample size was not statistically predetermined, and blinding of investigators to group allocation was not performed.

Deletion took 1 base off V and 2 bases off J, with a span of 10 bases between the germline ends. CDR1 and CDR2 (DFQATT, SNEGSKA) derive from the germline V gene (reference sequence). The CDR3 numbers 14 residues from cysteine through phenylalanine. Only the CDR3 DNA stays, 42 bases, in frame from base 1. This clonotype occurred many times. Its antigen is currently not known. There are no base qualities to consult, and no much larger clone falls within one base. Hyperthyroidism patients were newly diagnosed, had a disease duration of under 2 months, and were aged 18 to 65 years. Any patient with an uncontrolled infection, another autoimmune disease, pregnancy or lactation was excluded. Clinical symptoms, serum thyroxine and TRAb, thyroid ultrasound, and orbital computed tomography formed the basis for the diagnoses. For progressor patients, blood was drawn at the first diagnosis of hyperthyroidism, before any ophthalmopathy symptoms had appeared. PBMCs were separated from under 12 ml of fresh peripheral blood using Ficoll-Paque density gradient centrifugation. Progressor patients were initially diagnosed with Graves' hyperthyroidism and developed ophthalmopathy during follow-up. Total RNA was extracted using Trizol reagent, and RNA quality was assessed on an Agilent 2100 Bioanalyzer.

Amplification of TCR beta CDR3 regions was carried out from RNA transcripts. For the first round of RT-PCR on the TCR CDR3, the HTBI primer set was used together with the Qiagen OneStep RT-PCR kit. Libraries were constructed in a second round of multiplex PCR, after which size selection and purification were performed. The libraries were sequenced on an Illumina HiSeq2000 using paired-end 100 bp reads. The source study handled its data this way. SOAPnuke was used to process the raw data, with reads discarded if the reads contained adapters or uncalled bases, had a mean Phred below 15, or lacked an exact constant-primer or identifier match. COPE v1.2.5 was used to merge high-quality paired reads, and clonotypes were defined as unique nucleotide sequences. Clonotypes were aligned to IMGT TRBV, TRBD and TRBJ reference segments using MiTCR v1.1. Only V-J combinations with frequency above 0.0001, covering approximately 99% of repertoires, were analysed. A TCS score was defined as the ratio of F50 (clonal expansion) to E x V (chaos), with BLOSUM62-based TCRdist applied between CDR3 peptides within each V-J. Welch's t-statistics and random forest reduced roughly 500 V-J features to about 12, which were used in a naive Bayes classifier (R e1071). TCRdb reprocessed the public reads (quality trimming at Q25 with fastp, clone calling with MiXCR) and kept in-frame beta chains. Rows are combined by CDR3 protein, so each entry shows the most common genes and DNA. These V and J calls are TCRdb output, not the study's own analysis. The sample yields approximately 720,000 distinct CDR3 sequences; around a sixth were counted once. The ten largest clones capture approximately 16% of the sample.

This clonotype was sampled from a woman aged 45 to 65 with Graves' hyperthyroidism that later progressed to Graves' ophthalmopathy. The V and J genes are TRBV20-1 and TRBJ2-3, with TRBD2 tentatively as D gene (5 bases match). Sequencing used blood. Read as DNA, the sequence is TGCAGTGCTAGAGGGGAGCGGTTCACAGATACGCAGTATTTT. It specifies CSARGERFTDTQYF.